The 14 T cell receptor beta chains below were found in one sample sequenced in a study of T cell responses to AZD1222 COVID-19 vaccine. The repertoire was sequenced with immunoSEQ multiplex PCR; TCRdb's copy has only in-frame clones and lacks some. The sample holds about 110,000 clones, about 95% seen once. This sample comprised peripheral blood, obtained on day 0 of AZD1222 vaccination. These receptors were taken from an adult in good health.

The chain is built from TRBV6-5 and TRBJ2-5; 7 positions agree with TRBD1. Germline V gene sequence: CDR1 MNHEY, CDR2 SVGAGI. The V and J ends lost 7 bases and 1 base, in that order; junction bases with no gene match: 3. CDR3 length: 13 amino acids. The CDR3 region has the DNA TGTGCCAGCACCTGGGACAGCCAAGAGACCCAGTACTTC. This translates into CASTWDSQETQYF.

In the case of this clone: It is unclear where the CDR3 begins or ends on the DNA, so no DNA is shown, and the CDR3 is as TCRdb lists it. This chain connects TRBV19 to TRBJ1-1. Termini included, the CDR3 measures 12 amino acids. The germline V gene has CDR1 LNHDA and CDR2 SQIVND (reference sequence). This CDR3 reads CASTSGAQKAFF.

The chain has TRBV19 and TRBJ1-1; TRBD1 matches 7 bases. The CDR3 runs to 17 residues. Germline CDR1 reads LNHDA; CDR2 reads SQIVND (reference sequence). With 5 bases clipped from V and 2 bases from J, the junction kept 14 bases outside the gene matches. CDR3 nucleotides: TGTGCCAGTAGTCTCAAATACAGGGGACTGGATAACACTGAAGCTTTCTTT. This translates into CASSLKYRGLDNTEAFF.

V gene TRBV19 combines with J gene TRBJ1-2, with D perhaps TRBD1 (5 bases). The CDR3 extends over 16 amino acids. The germline CDR1 and CDR2 sequences are LNHDA and SQIVND (reference sequence). V shed 4 bases and J shed 2 bases, with 17 bases lying between them. The CDR3: CASSTYLGRTNYGYTF. The CDR3 nucleotides read TGTGCCAGTAGTACGTACCTAGGACGGACAAACTATGGCTACACCTTC.

The V and J genes are TRBV7-2 and TRBJ1-1; no reliable D call. The CDR3 consists of 12 residues. Trimming took off 2 bases at V and 7 bases at J, with 8 bases between the two ends. Per the germline V gene, CDR1 is SGHTA and CDR2 is FQGNSA. Written as DNA, the CDR3 is TGTGCCAGCAGCTTAAACAGACGTGAAGCTTTCTTT. Its translation is CASSLNRREAFF. The full variable domain, with the rest looked up from reference TRBV7-2 and TRBJ1-1, is GAGVSQSPSNKVTEKGKDVELRCDPISGHTALYWYRQSLGQGLEFLIYFQGNSAPDKSGLPSDRFSAERTGGSVSTLTIQRTQQEDSAVYLCASSLNRREAFFGQGTRLTVV.

V usage is TRBV5-4 and J usage is TRBJ2-5; no clear D. The CDR3 is made up of 13 amino acids. CDR1 SGHNT and CDR2 YYREEE come from the germline V gene (reference sequence). Trimming removed 4 bases from V and 2 bases from J, with 9 bases in between. The CDR3 spells CASSLTEQETQYF. CDR3 sequence (DNA): TGTGCCAGCAGCCTGACCGAACAAGAGACCCAGTACTTC. Using reference TRBV5-4 and TRBJ2-5 for the parts outside the CDR3, the full variable domain is ETGVTQSPTHLIKTRGQQVTLRCSSQSGHNTVSWYQQALGQGPQFIFQYYREEENGRGNFPPRFSGLQFPNYSSELNVNALELDDSALYLCASSLTEQETQYFGPGTRLLVL.

V and J are TRBV7-3 and TRBJ1-1; 9 bases fit TRBD1. The CDR3 is made up of 14 amino acids. Looked up from germline, CDR1 is SGHTA and CDR2 is FQGTGA. The trim removed 4 bases at V and 4 bases at J, leaving 4 bases unmatched. CDR3 residues: CASSSTGGRTEAFF. CDR3 sequence (DNA): TGTGCCAGCAGCTCCACAGGGGGCCGCACTGAAGCTTTCTTT.

The chain uses TRBV5-1 and TRBJ1-1; 7 bases line up with TRBD1. The CDR3 is 13 residues long. CDR1 is SGHRS, CDR2 YFSETQ, per germline. V trimming: 3 bases; J trimming: 6 bases; junction bases outside the gene matches: 5. For the CDR3, the DNA is TGCGCCAGCAGCTCGACAGGGTTCGCTGAAGCTTTCTTT. Protein: CASSSTGFAEAFF.

The rearrangement uses TRBV19 and TRBJ1-6; possible D gene TRBD1, 5 bases. Trimming removed 4 bases from V and 8 bases from J, with 9 bases in between. Germline CDR1 LNHDA, CDR2 SQIVND (reference sequence). There are 13 residues in the CDR3. Here the CDR3 reads CASSRGLDSPLHF. DNA for the CDR3: TGTGCCAGTAGTAGGGGGTTAGATTCACCCCTCCACTTT.

The chain has TRBV5-4 and TRBJ1-3; weak D call: TRBD1 (5 bases). This CDR3 has 17 amino acids. V was clipped by 4 bases and J by 5 bases, with 22 bases between them. Germline CDR1 SGHNT, CDR2 YYREEE (reference sequence). CDR3 DNA: TGTGCCAGCAGCCGGACCGGGGGAGGGGAAAACAGAAACACCATATATTTT. This translates into CASSRTGGGENRNTIYF.

This sequence joins TRBV24-1 and TRBJ2-2, with D perhaps TRBD2 (6 bases). The CDR3 consists of 18 residues. Trimming stripped 3 bases from V and 0 bases from J, with 16 bases between. Germline values: CDR1 KGHDR, CDR2 SFDVKD. The CDR3 DNA reads TGTGCCACCAGTGATACATTTACGGGACTGTCGAACACCGGGGAGCTGTTTTTT. Translated, it gives CATSDTFTGLSNTGELFF.

V usage is TRBV5-1 and J usage is TRBJ1-2; TRBD1 agrees at 7 bases. The CDR3 has 17 residues. V lost 0 bases and J lost 8; bases outside the gene matches: 16. Germline-derived CDR1 and CDR2 are SGHRS and YFSETQ. The CDR3 DNA follows: TGCGCCAGCAGCTTGGGTTTTTCCGGCGACAGGGCTGACGGCTACACCTTC. It encodes CASSLGFSGDRADGYTF.

The rearrangement uses TRBV12-3 or TRBV12-4 and TRBJ2-7; D not certain. Trimming shortened V by 5 bases and J by 2 bases, and 4 bases separated the two germline ends. The CDR3 length is 11 residues. The CDR3 region has the DNA TGTGCCAGCAGTGTTACCTACGAGCAGTACTTC. Its protein is CASSVTYEQYF.

V and J are TRBV12-3 or TRBV12-4 and TRBJ1-4, with D unclear. The CDR3 length is 11 residues. V was clipped by 3 bases and J by 8 bases, with 4 bases between them. The CDR3 here is CASSFGEKLFF. For the CDR3, the DNA is TGTGCCAGCAGTTTTGGGGAAAAACTGTTTTTT.